This TCR beta chain was sequenced for a study of T cell changes during pregnancy in multiple sclerosis. V was pared by 4 bases and J by 1 base, with 7 bases between. The CDR3 has 13 residues. CDR1 is MRHNA and CDR2 is SNTAGT in the germline V gene. Profiling relied on immunoSEQ multiplex PCR, and the TCRdb table lists in-frame clones only, not all of them. The profile shows 65,000 to 85,000 clones, over 85% of them singletons. This sequence was found in a female donor with multiple sclerosis, enrolled in a pregnancy study. This rearrangement joins TRBV6-4 to TRBJ1-1; D ambiguous. The sequenced sample was CD4+ T cells from peripheral blood mononuclear cells, obtained before pregnancy. The CDR3 is CASSATWNTEAFF. The CDR3 bases are TGTGCCAGCAGTGCGACATGGAACACTGAAGCTTTCTTT.